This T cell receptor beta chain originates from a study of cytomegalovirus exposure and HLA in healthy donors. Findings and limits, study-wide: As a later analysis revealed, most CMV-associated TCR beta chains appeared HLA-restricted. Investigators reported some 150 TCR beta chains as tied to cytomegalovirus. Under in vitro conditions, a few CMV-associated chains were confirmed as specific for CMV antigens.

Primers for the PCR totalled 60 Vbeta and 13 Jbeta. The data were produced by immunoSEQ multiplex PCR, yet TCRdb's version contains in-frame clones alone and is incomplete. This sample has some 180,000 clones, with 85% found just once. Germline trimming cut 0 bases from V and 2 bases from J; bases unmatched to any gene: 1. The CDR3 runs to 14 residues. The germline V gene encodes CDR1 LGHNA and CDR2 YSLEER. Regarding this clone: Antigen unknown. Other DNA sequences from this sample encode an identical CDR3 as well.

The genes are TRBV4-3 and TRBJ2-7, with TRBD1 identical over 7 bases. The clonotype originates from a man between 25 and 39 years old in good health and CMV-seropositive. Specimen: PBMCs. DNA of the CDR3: TGCGCCAGCAGCCAAGACAGGGGGACCTACGAGCAGTACTTC. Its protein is CASSQDRGTYEQYF.